Below, one T cell receptor beta chain is given with its context. Antigen: not known. These data originate in a study of blood T cells in healthy people across ages. Study-wide findings and caveats: Higher diversity, along with more naive CD4+ cells, distinguished long-lived donors from aged donors. Estimates based on one million T cells were treated as lower bounds.

Those donating, healthy Caucasian individuals from Russia, were aged about 6 to 100. Every sample gave at least 5 micrograms of total RNA when it was extracted. V lost 3 bases and J 6 bases, leaving 11 bases between the germline ends. There are 13 residues in the CDR3. Looked up from germline, CDR1 is WNHNN and CDR2 is SYGVQD (reference sequence). Alongside a J-beta primer mix, a sample-barcoded 5' primer served in a second PCR lasting about 7 to 11 cycles. Each CDR3 protein gets one entry after TCRdb re-called the 5' RACE reads with MiXCR. The table shows some 1,500,000 distinct CDR3 sequences, with 42% occurring only once.

Material: blood. The source of this sequence is a woman aged 18-29 years in good health. The V gene is TRBV10-1, the J gene TRBJ1-2; D gene uncertain. The CDR3 bases are TGCGCCAGCAGTGAAGGAGGTTCGCATGGCTACACCTTC. Translated, it gives CASSEGGSHGYTF.